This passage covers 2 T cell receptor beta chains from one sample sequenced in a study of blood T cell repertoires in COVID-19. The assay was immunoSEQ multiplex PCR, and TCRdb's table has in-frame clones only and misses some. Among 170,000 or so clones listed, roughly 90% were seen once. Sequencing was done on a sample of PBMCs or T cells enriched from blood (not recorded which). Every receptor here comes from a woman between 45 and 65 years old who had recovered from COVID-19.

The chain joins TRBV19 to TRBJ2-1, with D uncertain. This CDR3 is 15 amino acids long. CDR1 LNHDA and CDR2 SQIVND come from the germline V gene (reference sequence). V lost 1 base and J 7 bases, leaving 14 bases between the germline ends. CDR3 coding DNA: TGTGCCAGTAGTATAGTTTCTGGGCTTTCAAATGAGCAGTTCTTC. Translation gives CASSIVSGLSNEQFF. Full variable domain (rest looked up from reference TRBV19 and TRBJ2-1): DGGITQSPKYLFRKEGQNVTLSCEQNLNHDAMYWYRQDPGQGLRLIYYSQIVNDFQKGDIAEGYSVSREKKESFPLTVTSAQKNPTAFYLCASSIVSGLSNEQFFGPGTRLTVL.

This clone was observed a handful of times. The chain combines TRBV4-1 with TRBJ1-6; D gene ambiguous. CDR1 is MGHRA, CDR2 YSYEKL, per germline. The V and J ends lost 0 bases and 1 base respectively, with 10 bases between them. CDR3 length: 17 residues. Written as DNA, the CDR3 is TGCGCCAGCAGCCAAGATACAGATTTTTCCTATAATTCACCCCTCCACTTT. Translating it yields CASSQDTDFSYNSPLHF.